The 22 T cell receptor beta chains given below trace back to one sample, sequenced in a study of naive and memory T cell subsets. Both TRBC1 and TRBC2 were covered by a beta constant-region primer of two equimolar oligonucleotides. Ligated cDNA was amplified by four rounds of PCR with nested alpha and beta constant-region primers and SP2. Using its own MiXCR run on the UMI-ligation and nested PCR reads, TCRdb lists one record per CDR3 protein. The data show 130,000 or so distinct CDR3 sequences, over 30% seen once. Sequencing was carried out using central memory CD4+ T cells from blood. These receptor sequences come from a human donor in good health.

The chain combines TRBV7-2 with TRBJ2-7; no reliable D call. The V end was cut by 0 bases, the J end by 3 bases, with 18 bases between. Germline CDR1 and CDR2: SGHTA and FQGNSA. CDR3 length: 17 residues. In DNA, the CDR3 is TGTGCCAGCAGCTTAGCGGGTTCCGCAGTGTCGAGCTACGAGCAGTACTTC. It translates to CASSLAGSAVSSYEQYF.

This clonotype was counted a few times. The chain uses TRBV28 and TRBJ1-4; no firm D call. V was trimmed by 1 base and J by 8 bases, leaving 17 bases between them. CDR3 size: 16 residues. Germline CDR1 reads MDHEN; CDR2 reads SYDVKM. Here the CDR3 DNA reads TGTGCCAGCAGTTTATCCCATAGTACAGAGGACGAAAAACTGTTTTTT. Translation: CASSLSHSTEDEKLFF. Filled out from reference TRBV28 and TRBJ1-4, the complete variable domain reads DVKVTQSSRYLVKRTGEKVFLECVQDMDHENMFWYRQDPGLGLRLIYFSYDVKMKEKGDIPEGYSVSREKKERFSLILESASTNQTSMYLCASSLSHSTEDEKLFFGSGTQLSVL.

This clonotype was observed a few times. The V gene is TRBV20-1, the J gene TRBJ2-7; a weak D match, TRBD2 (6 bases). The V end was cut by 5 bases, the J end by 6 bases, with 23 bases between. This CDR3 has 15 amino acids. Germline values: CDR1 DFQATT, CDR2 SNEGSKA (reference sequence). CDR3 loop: CSADLLSGRRGEQYF. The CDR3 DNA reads TGCAGTGCTGATCTGCTCTCAGGGAGGCGAGGCGAGCAGTACTTC.

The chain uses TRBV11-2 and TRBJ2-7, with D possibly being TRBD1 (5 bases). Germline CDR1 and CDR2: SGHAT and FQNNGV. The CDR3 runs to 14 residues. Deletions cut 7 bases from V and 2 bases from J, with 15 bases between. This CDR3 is CASKRQGGTYEQYF. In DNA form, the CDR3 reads TGTGCCAGCAAGAGGCAGGGCGGCACCTACGAGCAGTACTTC. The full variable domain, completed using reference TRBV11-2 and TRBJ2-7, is EAGVAQSPRYKIIEKRQSVAFWCNPISGHATLYWYQQILGQGPKLLIQFQNNGVVDDSQLPKDRFSAERLKGVDSTLKIQPAKLEDSAVYLCASKRQGGTYEQYFGPGTRLTVT.

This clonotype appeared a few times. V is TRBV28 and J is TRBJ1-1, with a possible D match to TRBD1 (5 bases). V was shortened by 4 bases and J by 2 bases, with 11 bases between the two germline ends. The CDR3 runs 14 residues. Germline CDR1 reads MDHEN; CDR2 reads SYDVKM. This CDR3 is CASSSWGTNTEAFF. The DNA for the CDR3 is TGTGCCAGCAGTTCATGGGGCACCAACACTGAAGCTTTCTTT.

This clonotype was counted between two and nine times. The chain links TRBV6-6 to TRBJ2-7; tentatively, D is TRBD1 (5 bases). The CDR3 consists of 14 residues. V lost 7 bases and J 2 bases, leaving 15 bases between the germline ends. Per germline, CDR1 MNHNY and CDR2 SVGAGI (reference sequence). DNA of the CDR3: TGTGCCAGCACGTCTCAGGGTACTACCTACGAGCAGTACTTC. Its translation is CASTSQGTTYEQYF.

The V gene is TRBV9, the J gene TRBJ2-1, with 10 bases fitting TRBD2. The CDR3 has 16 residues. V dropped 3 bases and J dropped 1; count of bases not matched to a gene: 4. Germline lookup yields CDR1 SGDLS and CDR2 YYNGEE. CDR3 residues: CASSASGSKSYNEQFF. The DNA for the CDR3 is TGTGCCAGCAGCGCTAGCGGGAGTAAGTCCTACAATGAGCAGTTCTTC.

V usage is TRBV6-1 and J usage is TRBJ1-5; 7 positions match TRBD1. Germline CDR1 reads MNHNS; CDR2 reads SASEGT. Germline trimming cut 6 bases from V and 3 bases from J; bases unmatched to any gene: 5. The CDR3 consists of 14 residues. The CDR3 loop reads CASRHRGHNQPQHF. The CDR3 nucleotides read TGTGCCAGCAGACACAGGGGACACAATCAGCCCCAGCATTTT.

CDR3 sequence reads: CASSSILQGANTDTQYF. CDR3 DNA: TGTGCCAGCAGTTCCATATTACAGGGGGCGAACACAGATACGCAGTATTTT. The J gene is TRBJ2-3, the V gene TRBV28, with 9 bases that match TRBD1. The germline V gene encodes CDR1 MDHEN and CDR2 SYDVKM. With V trimmed by 4 bases and J by 2 bases, 10 bases remained unmatched. The CDR3 covers 17 residues.

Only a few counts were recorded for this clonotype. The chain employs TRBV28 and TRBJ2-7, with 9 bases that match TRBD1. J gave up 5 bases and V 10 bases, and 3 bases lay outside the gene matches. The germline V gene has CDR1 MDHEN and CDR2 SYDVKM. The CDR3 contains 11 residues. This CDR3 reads CATDRGDEQYF. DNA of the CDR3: TGTGCCACCGACAGGGGGGACGAGCAGTACTTC.

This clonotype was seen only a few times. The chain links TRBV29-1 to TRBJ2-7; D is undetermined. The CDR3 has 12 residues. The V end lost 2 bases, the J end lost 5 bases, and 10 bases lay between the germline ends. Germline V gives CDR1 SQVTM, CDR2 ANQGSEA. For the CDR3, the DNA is TGCAGCGTTGAAAGCCCAGGAGACGAGCAGTACTTC. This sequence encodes CSVESPGDEQYF.

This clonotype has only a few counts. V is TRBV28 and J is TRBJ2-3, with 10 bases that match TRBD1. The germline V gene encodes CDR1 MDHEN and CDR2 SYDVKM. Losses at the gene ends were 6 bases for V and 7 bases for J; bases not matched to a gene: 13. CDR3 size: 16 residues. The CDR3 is CASREPRQGAGYTQYF. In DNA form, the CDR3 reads TGTGCCAGCAGGGAACCTAGACAGGGGGCGGGTTATACGCAGTATTTT.

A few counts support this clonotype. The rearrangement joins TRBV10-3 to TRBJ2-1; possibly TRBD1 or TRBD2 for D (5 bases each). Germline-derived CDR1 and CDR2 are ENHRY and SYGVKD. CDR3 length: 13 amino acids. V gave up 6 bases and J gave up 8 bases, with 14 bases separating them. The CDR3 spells CAISLGAGDEQFF. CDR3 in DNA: TGTGCCATCAGCCTAGGGGCCGGGGATGAGCAGTTCTTC.

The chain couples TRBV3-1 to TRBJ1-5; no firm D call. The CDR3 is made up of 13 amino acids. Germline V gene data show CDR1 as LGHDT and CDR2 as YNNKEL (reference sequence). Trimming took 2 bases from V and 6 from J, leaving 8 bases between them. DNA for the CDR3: TGTGCCAGCAGCCAATCCGGCCTTCAGCCCCAGCATTTT. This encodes CASSQSGLQPQHF.

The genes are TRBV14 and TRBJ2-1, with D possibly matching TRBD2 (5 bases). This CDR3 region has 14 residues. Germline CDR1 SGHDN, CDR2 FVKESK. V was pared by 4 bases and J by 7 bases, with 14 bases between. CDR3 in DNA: TGTGCCAGCAGCCGCCTAGGAGGTATTAATGAGCAGTTCTTC. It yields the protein CASSRLGGINEQFF.

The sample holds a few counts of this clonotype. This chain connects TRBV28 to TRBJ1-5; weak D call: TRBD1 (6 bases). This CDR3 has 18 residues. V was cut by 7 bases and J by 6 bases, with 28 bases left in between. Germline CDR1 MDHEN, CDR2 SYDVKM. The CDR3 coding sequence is TGTGCCAGCACTTCGTTATATGACCGGGACACCCGCGGTCAGCCCCAGCATTTT. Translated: CASTSLYDRDTRGQPQHF.

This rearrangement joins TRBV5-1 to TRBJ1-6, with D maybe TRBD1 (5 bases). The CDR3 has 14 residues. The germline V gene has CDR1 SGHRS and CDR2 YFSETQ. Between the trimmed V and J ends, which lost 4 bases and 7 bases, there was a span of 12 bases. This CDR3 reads CASSRDAVNSPLHF. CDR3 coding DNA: TGCGCCAGCAGCCGGGACGCCGTGAATTCACCCCTCCACTTT.

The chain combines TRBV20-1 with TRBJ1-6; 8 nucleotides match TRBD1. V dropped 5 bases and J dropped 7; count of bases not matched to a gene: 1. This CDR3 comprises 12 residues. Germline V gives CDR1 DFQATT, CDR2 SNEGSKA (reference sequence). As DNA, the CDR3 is TGCAGTGCTTACAGGGGGAATTCACCCCTCCACTTT. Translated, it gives CSAYRGNSPLHF.

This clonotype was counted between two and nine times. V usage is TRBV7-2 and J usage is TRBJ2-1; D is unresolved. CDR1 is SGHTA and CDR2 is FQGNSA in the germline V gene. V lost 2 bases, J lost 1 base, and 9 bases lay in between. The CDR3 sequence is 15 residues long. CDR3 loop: CASSLLGGSYNEQFF. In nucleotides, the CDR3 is TGTGCCAGCAGCTTATTAGGCGGTTCCTACAATGAGCAGTTCTTC.

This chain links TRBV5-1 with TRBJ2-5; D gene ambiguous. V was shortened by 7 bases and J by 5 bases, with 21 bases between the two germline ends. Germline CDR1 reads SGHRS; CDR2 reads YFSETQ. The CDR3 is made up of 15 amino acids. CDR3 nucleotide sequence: TGCGCCAGCCGCCACGGGCAGGCGCCGGCGGAGACCCAGTACTTC. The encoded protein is CASRHGQAPAETQYF.

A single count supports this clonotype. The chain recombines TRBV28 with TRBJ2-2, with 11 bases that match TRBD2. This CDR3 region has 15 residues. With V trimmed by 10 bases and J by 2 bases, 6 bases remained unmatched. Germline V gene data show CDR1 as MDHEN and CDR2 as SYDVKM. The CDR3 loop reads CATRLAGLNTGELFF. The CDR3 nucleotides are TGTGCCACCCGACTAGCGGGGTTAAACACCGGGGAGCTGTTTTTT.

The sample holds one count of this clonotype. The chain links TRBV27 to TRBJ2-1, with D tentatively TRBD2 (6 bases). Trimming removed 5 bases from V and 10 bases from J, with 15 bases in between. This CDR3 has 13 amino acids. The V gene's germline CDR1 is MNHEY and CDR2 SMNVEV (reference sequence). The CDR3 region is CASSPGTLREQFF. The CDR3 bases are TGTGCCAGCAGTCCCGGGACTCTCCGGGAGCAGTTCTTC.